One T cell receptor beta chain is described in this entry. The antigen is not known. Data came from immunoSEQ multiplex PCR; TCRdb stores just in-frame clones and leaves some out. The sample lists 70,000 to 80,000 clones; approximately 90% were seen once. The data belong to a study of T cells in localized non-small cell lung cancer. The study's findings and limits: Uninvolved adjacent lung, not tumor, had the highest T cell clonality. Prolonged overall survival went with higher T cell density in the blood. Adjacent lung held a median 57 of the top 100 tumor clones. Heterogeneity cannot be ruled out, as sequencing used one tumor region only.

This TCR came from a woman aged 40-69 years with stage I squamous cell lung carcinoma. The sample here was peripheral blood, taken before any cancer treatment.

CDR3 nucleotides: TGTGCCAGCAGCGTAGTGGGGCCAAGAGAGCAGTTCTTC. Translated, it gives CASSVVGPREQFF. The chain recombines TRBV9 with TRBJ2-1, with D tentatively TRBD1 (5 bases). Per germline, CDR1 SGDLS and CDR2 YYNGEE. This CDR3 has 13 residues. Trimming took off 0 bases at V and 10 bases at J, with 11 bases between the two ends.